These T cell receptor beta chains were read from a single sample in a study of blood T cell repertoires in COVID-19. Sequencing used immunoSEQ multiplex PCR; TCRdb keeps in-frame clones, though not all of them. The sample has over 130,000 clones, 70% to 85% seen once. The sequenced sample was PBMCs or T cells enriched from blood (not recorded which). The receptors originated from a woman under 30 who had been exposed to COVID-19. Each CDR3 is given with its conserved first and last residue. A D gene is named only where the DNA matches it firmly. Expanded clones are given a class, and other clones once, few, many or no size at all.

TRBJ2-1	-	TRBV11-3	16	TRBD1	CASSDGQGARDNEQFF	TGTGCCAGCAGCGACGGGCAGGGGGCTAGGGACAATGAGCAGTTCTTC
TRBJ2-5	-	TRBV6-4	16	-	CASSDSSGVGQETQYF	TGTGCCAGCAGTGACTCGTCCGGGGTGGGCCAAGAGACCCAGTACTTC
TRBJ2-5	-	TRBV9	16	TRBD1	CASSLGTGRLQETQYF	TGTGCCAGCAGCCTTGGGACAGGGAGACTTCAAGAGACCCAGTACTTC
TRBJ2-1	-	TRBV7-8	13	-	CASSLDSGNEQFF	TGTGCCAGCAGCTTAGATAGCGGAAATGAGCAGTTCTTC
TRBJ1-1	-	TRBV5-4	13	-	CASSLARDTEAFF	TGTGCCAGCAGCTTGGCGAGGGACACTGAAGCTTTCTTT
TRBJ1-1	-	TRBV3-1/TRBV3-2	14	TRBD1	CASSFWTGNTEAFF	TGTGCCAGCAGTTTTTGGACAGGGAACACTGAAGCTTTCTTT
TRBJ1-5	-	TRBV6-5	15	-	CASSYSRTANQPQHF	TGTGCCAGCAGTTACTCCCGGACTGCTAATCAGCCCCAGCATTTT
TRBJ2-1	-	TRBV7-9	13	TRBD2	CASSFGGRGEQFF	TGTGCCAGCAGCTTCGGCGGGAGGGGTGAGCAGTTCTTC
TRBJ1-4	-	TRBV27	15	TRBD1	CASSPRQGTNEKLFF	TGTGCCAGCAGTCCCCGACAGGGAACTAATGAAAAACTGTTTTTT
TRBJ2-7	-	TRBV11-2	15	TRBD2	CASSSWTSGKYEQYF	TGTGCCAGCAGCTCCTGGACTAGCGGCAAATACGAGCAGTACTTC
TRBJ1-4	-	TRBV28	13	-	CASSLFQGRKLFF	TGTGCCAGCAGTTTATTCCAGGGGCGGAAACTGTTTTTT
TRBJ2-2	-	TRBV15	15	TRBD2	CATRRTSPGTGELFF	TGTGCCACCAGGAGGACTAGCCCTGGCACCGGGGAGCTGTTTTTT
TRBJ2-3	-	TRBV7-3	15	-	CASSLFPGMGDTQYF	TGTGCCAGCAGCTTATTTCCCGGGATGGGAGATACGCAGTATTTT
TRBJ1-1	-	TRBV6-5	12	TRBD1	CASSRQGLGAFF	TGTGCCAGCAGTCGACAGGGTCTAGGAGCTTTCTTT
TRBJ2-7	-	TRBV5-1	14	TRBD2	CASSPGRGSTEQYF	TGCGCCAGCAGCCCCGGGCGGGGGTCAACCGAGCAGTACTTC
TRBJ2-7	-	TRBV30	16	TRBD1	CAWTNKLLTGPGEQYF	TGTGCCTGGACCAATAAATTACTGACAGGGCCTGGCGAGCAGTACTTC
TRBJ2-5	-	TRBV30	14	TRBD1	CAWRGTGSTETQYF	TGTGCCTGGAGGGGGACAGGGAGTACAGAGACCCAGTACTTC
TRBJ1-5	once	TRBV30	14	TRBD1	CAWNQGQANQPQHF	TGTGCCTGGAATCAAGGACAGGCTAATCAGCCCCAGCATTTT
TRBJ2-1	-	TRBV7-9	13	TRBD2	CASSSSTSGRQFF	TGTGCCAGCAGCTCCTCGACTAGCGGGAGGCAGTTCTTC
TRBJ1-3	few	TRBV30	15	-	CAWSVLRLSGNTIYF	TGTGCCTGGAGTGTATTGAGGCTCTCTGGAAACACCATATATTTT
TRBJ2-2	-	TRBV28	15	TRBD2	CASSFSGGTTGELFF	TGTGCCAGCAGTTTTTCGGGGGGAACCACCGGGGAGCTGTTTTTT
TRBJ2-5	-	TRBV7-3	15	-	CASSFSKTGRETQYF	TGTGCCAGCAGCTTTTCCAAAACAGGGAGAGAGACCCAGTACTTC
TRBJ2-1	once	TRBV9	15	TRBD2	CASSVVSGTYNEQFF	TGTGCCAGCAGCGTAGTTAGCGGGACGTACAATGAGCAGTTCTTC
TRBJ1-2	-	TRBV9	15	-	CASSVSQGPHYGYTF	TGTGCCAGCAGCGTATCACAGGGTCCTCACTATGGCTACACCTTC
TRBJ1-1	-	TRBV29-1	16	TRBD1	CSVQRQGGRVNTEAFF	TGCAGCGTCCAAAGACAGGGGGGTAGGGTGAACACTGAAGCTTTCTTT
TRBJ2-7	-	TRBV27	16	TRBD1	CASSFEGAPHPYEQYF	TGTGCCAGCAGTTTTGAGGGGGCCCCTCACCCTTACGAGCAGTACTTC
TRBJ2-2	-	TRBV28	15	-	CASSFQFRVTGELFF	TGTGCCAGCAGTTTCCAATTCCGGGTAACCGGGGAGCTGTTTTTT
TRBJ1-2	-	TRBV4-1	14	-	CASSQLPGPYGYTF	TGCGCCAGCAGCCAGTTGCCAGGGCCCTATGGCTACACCTTC
TRBJ2-3	-	TRBV18	14	-	CASSPRRDTDTQYF	TGTGCCAGCTCACCCCGGAGGGACACAGATACGCAGTATTTT
TRBJ2-4	-	TRBV30	13	-	CAWSWEGGRDQYF	TGTGCCTGGAGTTGGGAAGGGGGAAGAGATCAGTACTTC
TRBJ1-1	once	TRBV30	15	TRBD1	CAWSQRTGGGTEAFF	TGTGCCTGGAGCCAAAGGACAGGGGGGGGCACTGAAGCTTTCTTT
TRBJ2-7	-	TRBV5-1	15	TRBD1	CASSSLTGISYEQYF	TGCGCCAGCAGCTCCCTGACAGGGATTTCCTACGAGCAGTACTTC
TRBJ2-7	once	TRBV7-6	16	TRBD2	CASSPRSSGRHGEQYF	TGTGCCAGCAGCCCCCGTAGTAGCGGGAGACATGGCGAGCAGTACTTC
TRBJ2-3	-	TRBV11-2	18	TRBD2	CASSLLLGGRRSTDTQYF	TGTGCCAGCAGCCTGTTGTTAGGCGGGAGGAGGAGCACAGATACGCAGTATTTT
TRBJ2-2	-	TRBV28	19	-	CASYRGGRGRVKITGELFF	TGTGCCAGCTATCGCGGGGGCAGGGGGCGAGTAAAAATCACCGGGGAGCTGTTTTTT